This entry lists 21 T cell receptor beta chains sequenced from one sample in a study of identical twins. MiXCR, applied by TCRdb to the 5' RACE reads, yields one record per CDR3 protein. The table records fewer than 450,000 distinct CDR3 sequences, approximately 9.1% of them present only once. Source material: naive T cells sorted from blood. The receptors were gathered from a woman aged 45-60 years in good health.

The J gene is TRBJ2-5, the V gene TRBV5-1, with D possibly matching TRBD1 (6 bases). V lost 5 bases and J lost 6, with 14 bases in between. Germline V gene data show CDR1 as SGHRS and CDR2 as YFSETQ. The CDR3 is 13 residues long. In nucleotides, the CDR3 is TGCGCCAGCAGTACGGCAGGGGTCAAGACCCAGTACTTC. This gives the protein CASSTAGVKTQYF.

This clonotype was observed a handful of times. For the CDR3, the DNA is TGTGCCACCAGTGATCCCCAGGGGAATCAGCCCCAGCATTTT. Residues: CATSDPQGNQPQHF. The J gene is TRBJ1-5, the V gene TRBV24-1, with a weak D call TRBD1 (6 bases). Trimming shortened V by 3 bases and J by 4 bases, and 9 bases separated the two germline ends. Germline V CDR1 and CDR2: KGHDR, SFDVKD. The CDR3 runs to 14 residues.

Ten or more counts support this clonotype. The V and J genes are TRBV20-1 and TRBJ2-4; a weak D match, TRBD2 (5 bases). The CDR3 is 14 residues long. Germline-derived CDR1 and CDR2 are DFQATT and SNEGSKA (reference sequence). V dropped 6 bases and J dropped 2 bases, with 14 bases sitting between them. The CDR3 spells CSASPDYPKNIQYF. The CDR3 DNA reads as TGCAGTGCGTCGCCCGACTATCCCAAAAACATTCAGTACTTC.

This clonotype was found a few times. The chain links TRBV30 to TRBJ1-6, with D possibly TRBD1 on 5 matching bases. The germline V gene has CDR1 GTSNPN and CDR2 SVGIG (reference sequence). The CDR3 is made up of 13 amino acids. Trimming pared 3 bases from V and 7 bases from J, leaving 10 bases between. In nucleotides, the CDR3 is TGTGCCTGGAGGGGACGGCGGAATTCACCCCTCCACTTT. This sequence encodes CAWRGRRNSPLHF.

CDR3 nucleotides: TGTGCCACCAGTGACCGGGACCCCAGTAGCACAGATACGCAGTATTTT. This gives the protein CATSDRDPSSTDTQYF. This rearrangement joins TRBV24-1 to TRBJ2-3; D assignment may be TRBD1 or TRBD2 (5 bases each). The germline gives CDR1 KGHDR, CDR2 SFDVKD. The CDR3 covers 16 residues. V dropped 4 bases and J dropped 0 bases, with 13 bases sitting between them.

This clonotype was counted at least ten times. The rearrangement uses TRBV29-1 and TRBJ2-3; D may be TRBD1 (5 bases). This CDR3 is built from 14 residues. The germline V gene has CDR1 SQVTM and CDR2 ANQGSEA. Between the trimmed V and J ends, which lost 3 bases and 0 bases, there was a span of 10 bases. The CDR3 region is CSVDKGVSTDTQYF. In DNA form, the CDR3 reads TGCAGCGTTGATAAAGGGGTTAGCACAGATACGCAGTATTTT.

This rearrangement joins TRBV29-1 to TRBJ2-1; D perhaps matches TRBD1 (6 bases). The CDR3 extends over 12 amino acids. V shed 4 bases and J shed 8 bases, with 12 bases lying between them. In germline, CDR1 is SQVTM, CDR2 ANQGSEA. Here the CDR3 DNA reads TGCAGCGTTGTTTACAGGGCGGATGAGCAGTTCTTC. Translating it yields CSVVYRADEQFF.

The V and J genes are TRBV5-6 and TRBJ2-4; D gene uncertain. This CDR3 contains 14 residues. Germline V lookup: CDR1 SGHDT, CDR2 YYEEEE. V lost 2 bases, J lost 3 bases, and 9 bases lay in between. Written as DNA, the CDR3 is TGTGCCAGCAGCTTAGAGTTTGTCAAAAACATTCAGTACTTC. Its protein is CASSLEFVKNIQYF.

The chain joins TRBV20-1 to TRBJ2-7, with TRBD1 matching 7 bases. This CDR3 region has 12 residues. J was trimmed by 6 bases and V by 1 base; bases with no gene match: 3. Germline assignment: CDR1 DFQATT and CDR2 SNEGSKA (reference sequence). CDR3 nucleotide sequence: TGCAGTGCTAGAGGACAGGGTTCCGAGCAGTACGTC. Its translation is CSARGQGSEQYV.

This clonotype was recorded a few times. This chain links TRBV20-1 with TRBJ1-2; 9 positions match TRBD1. The junction had 14 bases not matched to a gene; V was cut back by 3 bases and J by 0 bases. CDR1 and CDR2 (germline): DFQATT, SNEGSKA (reference sequence). This CDR3 has 18 residues. CDR3 DNA sequence: TGCAGTGCTAGGAACCCGGTTCGGACAGGGGATTCTAACTATGGCTACACCTTC. Residues: CSARNPVRTGDSNYGYTF.

This clonotype appeared many times. The CDR3 is CASSLGFFDGYTF. The CDR3 DNA follows: TGTGCCAGCAGTTTAGGGTTCTTTGATGGCTACACCTTC. The rearrangement links TRBV12-3 or TRBV12-4 to TRBJ1-2; D gene unclear. Trimming left V 1 base short and J 6 bases short, with 9 bases between. The CDR3 spans 13 residues.

This clonotype showed up many times. CDR3 in DNA: TGCGCCAGCAGCTGGGGGGGACAGGGAATAGGCACTGAAGCTTTCTTT. The encoded protein is CASSWGGQGIGTEAFF. The rearrangement uses TRBV5-1 and TRBJ1-1, with 9 bases that match TRBD1. Germline V gene data show CDR1 as SGHRS and CDR2 as YFSETQ. J was trimmed by 4 bases and V by 3 bases; bases with no gene match: 10. This CDR3 contains 16 residues.

This clonotype showed up just a few times. The chain couples TRBV7-9 to TRBJ2-2, with 11 bases aligning to TRBD2. J was trimmed by 1 base and V by 5 bases; bases with no gene match: 3. This CDR3 region has 16 residues. Germline CDR1 is SEHNR and CDR2 is FQNEAQ (reference sequence). CDR3 nucleotides: TGTGCCAGCAGCCCTAGCGGGAGGCAGAACACCGGGGAGCTGTTTTTT. Amino acid sequence: CASSPSGRQNTGELFF.

This clonotype came up many times. The V call is TRBV7-9, the J call TRBJ2-1; D might be TRBD1 (5 bases). V was trimmed by 2 bases and J by 7 bases, leaving 9 bases between them. In germline, CDR1 is SEHNR, CDR2 FQNEAQ (reference sequence). The CDR3 runs 13 residues. CDR3 sequence reads: CASSLTPGNEQFF. The CDR3 DNA reads TGTGCCAGCAGCTTAACGCCAGGGAATGAGCAGTTCTTC.

This clonotype has more than one count but fewer than ten. The chain carries TRBV12-3 or TRBV12-4 and TRBJ2-7, with 9 bases matching TRBD1. This CDR3 has 16 amino acids. Trimming cost V 4 bases and J 3 bases; bases outside gene matches: 10. The CDR3 sequence: CASSWGIRQGGYEQYF. The CDR3 DNA reads as TGTGCCAGCAGTTGGGGAATACGACAGGGGGGCTACGAGCAGTACTTC.

This clonotype was found many times. The chain carries TRBV10-3 and TRBJ1-1; D remains ambiguous. This CDR3 has 15 amino acids. Trimming cost V 6 bases and J 11 bases, with 25 bases left between them. Germline loops: CDR1 ENHRY, CDR2 SYGVKD. CDR3 nucleotide sequence: TGTGCCATCAGAAACACCGTCGTCCCGTCTGAGGAGGCTTTCTTT. This translates into CAIRNTVVPSEEAFF.

This clonotype occurred a few times. This chain joins TRBV27 and TRBJ2-5; D ambiguous. V lost 8 bases to trimming and J lost 0 bases, with 7 bases between them. The CDR3 totals 12 residues. CDR1 is MNHEY, CDR2 SMNVEV, per germline (reference sequence). The CDR3 is CASGTNQETQYF. The CDR3 DNA follows: TGTGCCAGCGGCACCAACCAAGAGACCCAGTACTTC.

In its sample, this clonotype was seen a few times. V is TRBV3-1 and J is TRBJ2-5; D ambiguous. The ends were cut back, 4 bases at V and 0 bases at J, with 6 bases in the middle. This CDR3 has 13 residues. Germline CDR1 and CDR2: LGHDT and YNNKEL (reference sequence). CDR3 amino acids: CASSPDNQETQYF. CDR3 nucleotides: TGTGCCAGCAGCCCCGACAACCAAGAGACCCAGTACTTC.

This clonotype came up many times. The chain links TRBV12-3 or TRBV12-4 to TRBJ1-1; D call uncertain. The CDR3 consists of 13 residues. V was shortened by 0 bases and J by 1 base, with 3 bases between the two germline ends. The CDR3 coding sequence is TGTGCCAGCAGTTTAGCTAGGAACACTGAAGCTTTCTTT. Translating it yields CASSLARNTEAFF.

This clonotype was observed a few times. The CDR3: CASSLALWGAHEQYV. The DNA of the CDR3 is TGTGCCAGCAGCTTGGCCCTCTGGGGGGCCCACGAGCAGTACGTC. The V call is TRBV5-5, the J call TRBJ2-7; D possibly uses TRBD1 or TRBD2 (6 bases each). Trimming shortened V by 0 bases and J by 5 bases, and 15 bases separated the two germline ends. The V gene's germline CDR1 is SGHKS and CDR2 YYEKEE (reference sequence). There are 15 residues in the CDR3.

This clonotype was detected ten times or more. V gene TRBV12-5 combines with J gene TRBJ1-5; tentative D call: TRBD1 (5 bases). Between the trimmed V and J ends, which lost 1 base and 6 bases, there was a span of 10 bases. CDR3 length: 14 amino acids. CDR1 is LGHNT, CDR2 FRNRAP, per germline. CDR3 nucleotides: TGTGCTAGTGGTTTGGACCTGACAGTTCAGCCCCAGCATTTT. Encoded protein: CASGLDLTVQPQHF.